What follows are 28 T cell receptor beta chains derived from one specimen sequenced in a study of identical twins. Via MiXCR, TCRdb re-called the 5' RACE reads, giving one row per CDR3 protein. The table has roughly 250,000 distinct CDR3 sequences, 5.5% to 7% seen once; the top ten hold approximately 3.6%. This sample was shared with a second study, whose subject was yellow fever vaccine responses in identical twins.

Material: memory (CD45RO+) T cells sorted from blood. The source is a woman aged 18-29 years in good health.

The chain joins TRBV10-3 to TRBJ2-1, with 14 bases aligning to TRBD2. CDR3 length equals 19 residues. Per germline, CDR1 ENHRY and CDR2 SYGVKD. V shed 6 bases and J 7 bases; nucleotides not matched to a gene: 17. CDR3 sequence reads: CAIRPFGTPGLAGVNEQFF. DNA for the CDR3: TGTGCCATCAGACCTTTCGGGACACCGGGACTAGCGGGAGTTAATGAGCAGTTCTTC.

The V gene is TRBV6-1, the J gene TRBJ1-1, with unresolved D. Germline lookup yields CDR1 MNHNS and CDR2 SASEGT. Trimming stripped 5 bases from V and 7 bases from J, with 5 bases between. The CDR3 sequence is 10 residues long. CDR3 amino acids: CASSHSEAFF. The DNA of the CDR3 is TGTGCCAGCAGTCACAGTGAAGCTTTCTTT.

Ten or more counts support this clonotype. The rearrangement links TRBV7-4 to TRBJ2-7; TRBD1 aligns across 7 bases. The ends lost 9 bases at V and 2 bases at J; junction bases unmatched: 10. The germline CDR1 and CDR2 sequences are SGHVT and SQSDAQ. This CDR3 has 14 amino acids. CDR3 nucleotide sequence: TGTGCCAGTACCCAAACCGGGACAGCCTACGAGCAGTACTTC. Translating it yields CASTQTGTAYEQYF. Drawing the rest from reference TRBV7-4 and TRBJ2-7, the complete variable domain is GAGVSQSPRYKVAKRGRDVALRCDSISGHVTLYWYRQTLGQGSEVLTYSQSDAQRDKSGRPSGRFSAERPERSVSTLKIQRTEQGDSAVYLCASTQTGTAYEQYFGPGTRLTVT.

This clonotype was counted many times. The chain recombines TRBV12-3 or TRBV12-4 with TRBJ1-4; D is unresolved. Trimming stripped 6 bases from V and 0 bases from J, with 11 bases between. This CDR3 spans 15 amino acids. The CDR3 region is CASRLGSATNEKLFF. In DNA form, the CDR3 reads TGTGCCAGCAGACTAGGCAGTGCAACTAATGAAAAACTGTTTTTT.

In this sample, this clonotype turned up a few times. The chain uses TRBV29-1 and TRBJ1-4; D gene unclear. The CDR3 has 10 amino acids. V was clipped by 7 bases and J by 11 bases, with 11 bases between them. Looked up from germline, CDR1 is SQVTM and CDR2 is ANQGSEA. CDR3 protein: CSGQVGKLFF. DNA for the CDR3: TGCAGCGGTCAAGTTGGGAAACTGTTTTTT.

This clonotype has ten or more counts. The rearrangement links TRBV5-1 to TRBJ2-7; 7 nucleotides agree with TRBD2. CDR1 is SGHRS, CDR2 YFSETQ, per germline. V trimming: 3 bases; J trimming: 6 bases; junction bases outside the gene matches: 9. The CDR3 loop spans 14 amino acids. The CDR3 spells CASSSGGSLSEQYF. The DNA of the CDR3 is TGCGCCAGCAGCTCGGGGGGATCCCTAAGCGAGCAGTACTTC.

This clonotype was counted ten times or more. The chain recombines TRBV11-2 with TRBJ2-2; D gene uncertain. This CDR3 comprises 14 residues. Trimming took 5 bases from V and 0 from J, leaving 7 bases between them. Germline values: CDR1 SGHAT, CDR2 FQNNGV. The CDR3 coding sequence is TGTGCCAGCAGCCTCGAACCGAACACCGGGGAGCTGTTTTTT. As protein: CASSLEPNTGELFF.

This clonotype showed up many times. The chain recombines TRBV12-3 or TRBV12-4 with TRBJ2-7; D is ambiguous. The CDR3 is made up of 13 amino acids. V was trimmed by 4 bases and J by 4 bases, leaving 11 bases between them. The CDR3: CASSSSTTYEQYV. Written as DNA, the CDR3 is TGTGCCAGCAGTTCATCGACAACATACGAGCAGTACGTC.

The chain links TRBV6-2 or TRBV6-3 to TRBJ2-3; TRBD2 matches 7 bases. CDR3 size: 14 residues. Germline loops: CDR1 MNHEY, CDR2 SVGEGT. Losses at the gene ends were 6 bases for V and 2 bases for J; bases not matched to a gene: 5. CDR3 sequence: CASSRLAITDTQYF. The CDR3 nucleotides are TGTGCCAGCAGCCGACTAGCCATCACAGATACGCAGTATTTT.

This chain joins TRBV11-2 and TRBJ2-3, with D possibly matching TRBD2 (6 bases). Germline V gene sequence: CDR1 SGHAT, CDR2 FQNNGV. Trimming took off 2 bases at V and 1 base at J, with 13 bases between the two ends. CDR3 length: 16 residues. CDR3 DNA: TGTGCCAGCAGCTTACAAGGAGGGTGGGGCACAGATACGCAGTATTTT. Translating gives CASSLQGGWGTDTQYF.

This clonotype was seen a few times. The gene calls are TRBV20-1 and TRBJ1-1; 8 nucleotides line up with TRBD1. Trimming at V came to 6 bases and at J to 0 bases, leaving 6 bases not matched to a gene. CDR1 and CDR2 from the germline V gene are DFQATT and SNEGSKA (reference sequence). There are 14 residues in the CDR3. CDR3 sequence: CSAPQGQVNTEAFF. The CDR3 region has the DNA TGCAGTGCGCCACAGGGACAGGTGAACACTGAAGCTTTCTTT.

This sequence joins TRBV2 and TRBJ2-7; D is unresolved. V was shortened by 0 bases and J by 9 bases, with 15 bases between the two germline ends. This CDR3 has 14 residues. CDR1 SNHLY and CDR2 FYNNEI come from the germline V gene. The DNA of the CDR3 is TGTGCCAGCAGTGAAGCGCTTCTCCCAACGAGGCAGTACGTC. It encodes CASSEALLPTRQYV.

This clonotype was seen only a few times. In DNA, the CDR3 is TGTGCCAGCACCCGGGGGGATGGCTACACCTTC. This sequence encodes CASTRGDGYTF. The genes are TRBV3-1 and TRBJ1-2, with D possibly TRBD1 on 5 matching bases. V was pared by 7 bases and J by 6 bases, with 9 bases between. The V gene's germline CDR1 is LGHDT and CDR2 YNNKEL (reference sequence). The CDR3 contains 11 residues.

This rearrangement joins TRBV28 to TRBJ1-6, with D maybe TRBD1 (5 bases). Trimming cost V 6 bases and J 7 bases, with 13 bases left between them. Per germline, CDR1 MDHEN and CDR2 SYDVKM. The CDR3 consists of 14 residues. The CDR3 protein is CASSTGTQNSPLHF. The CDR3 bases are TGTGCCAGCAGCACCGGGACCCAAAATTCACCCCTCCACTTT. The variable domain in full, with the rest retrieved from reference TRBV28 and TRBJ1-6, is DVKVTQSSRYLVKRTGEKVFLECVQDMDHENMFWYRQDPGLGLRLIYFSYDVKMKEKGDIPEGYSVSREKKERFSLILESASTNQTSMYLCASSTGTQNSPLHFGNGTRLTVT.

This clonotype was observed a handful of times. This chain connects TRBV19 to TRBJ1-2; D remains ambiguous. The germline V and J ends were trimmed by 5 bases and 2 bases, with 9 bases remaining between them. This CDR3 contains 13 residues. Per germline, CDR1 LNHDA and CDR2 SQIVND (reference sequence). CDR3 nucleotides: TGTGCCAGTAGTGCCTCAGAAAACTATGGCTACACCTTC. This codes for CASSASENYGYTF.

V and J are TRBV25-1 and TRBJ2-3, with TRBD2 identical over 8 bases. This CDR3 spans 16 amino acids. Trimming at V came to 0 bases and at J to 2 bases, leaving 4 bases not matched to a gene. CDR1 is MGHDK and CDR2 is SYGVNS in the germline V gene. As DNA, the CDR3 is TGTGCCAGCAGTGAATACGGCGGGGGGCTCACAGATACGCAGTATTTT. Amino acids: CASSEYGGGLTDTQYF.

This clonotype has a count of ten or more. This chain joins TRBV29-1 and TRBJ1-2; possibly TRBD1 for D (5 bases). Germline CDR1 and CDR2: SQVTM and ANQGSEA. The CDR3 is 14 residues long. V shed 5 bases and J shed 1 base, with 14 bases lying between them. This chain's CDR3 is CSVLDRRDNYGYTF. The CDR3 DNA follows: TGCAGCGTTCTAGACAGAAGAGATAACTATGGCTACACCTTC. Full variable domain (remainder filled in from reference TRBV29-1 and TRBJ1-2): SAVISQKPSRDICQRGTSLTIQCQVDSQVTMMFWYRQQPGQSLTLIATANQGSEATYESGFVIDKFPISRPNLTFSTLTVSNMSPEDSSIYLCSVLDRRDNYGYTFGSGTRLTVV.

The chain is built from TRBV27 and TRBJ2-4; perhaps TRBD2 as D (6 bases). CDR3 length: 14 amino acids. Per germline, CDR1 MNHEY and CDR2 SMNVEV (reference sequence). The V gene lost 4 bases and the J gene lost 8 bases, with 15 bases spanning the gap. The CDR3 sequence: CASSSPSRRDIQYF. In DNA, the CDR3 is TGTGCCAGCAGTTCGCCCTCGAGGAGGGACATTCAGTACTTC.

This clonotype was observed a handful of times. The V call is TRBV27, the J call TRBJ1-4; 8 bases agree with TRBD1. J lost 6 bases, V lost 4 bases, and 7 bases had no gene match. Germline-derived CDR1 and CDR2 are MNHEY and SMNVEV (reference sequence). This CDR3 has 15 amino acids. CDR3 in amino acids: CASSSQGAGYEKLFF. DNA of the CDR3: TGTGCCAGCAGTTCCCAGGGGGCGGGGTATGAAAAACTGTTTTTT.

This clonotype was picked up many times. The chain links TRBV29-1 to TRBJ1-2; 7 bases agree with TRBD1. After removal of 4 bases from V and 5 bases from J, the junction contained 7 bases not matched to a gene. CDR1 SQVTM and CDR2 ANQGSEA come from the germline V gene. The CDR3 is made up of 13 amino acids. The CDR3 loop reads CSVGAGGAYGYTF. The CDR3 DNA reads as TGCAGCGTTGGGGCAGGGGGTGCGTATGGCTACACCTTC. Looking up the rest from reference TRBV29-1 and TRBJ1-2 gives the full variable domain: SAVISQKPSRDICQRGTSLTIQCQVDSQVTMMFWYRQQPGQSLTLIATANQGSEATYESGFVIDKFPISRPNLTFSTLTVSNMSPEDSSIYLCSVGAGGAYGYTFGSGTRLTVV.

V gene TRBV18 combines with J gene TRBJ1-6, with D perhaps TRBD1 (5 bases). The V end was cut by 2 bases, the J end by 9 bases, with 17 bases between. The CDR3 consists of 16 residues. Germline V gene data show CDR1 as KGHSH and CDR2 as LQKENI. As DNA, the CDR3 is TGTGCCAGCTCACCAAGAGGGGCGTCGAGCAGTTCACCCCTCCACTTT. Protein sequence: CASSPRGASSSSPLHF.

At least ten counts were recorded for this clonotype. The chain employs TRBV20-1 and TRBJ1-3; no clear D. CDR3 length: 14 amino acids. Trimming stripped 5 bases from V and 0 bases from J, with 11 bases between. CDR1 is DFQATT, CDR2 SNEGSKA, per germline (reference sequence). CDR3 protein: CSALDTYSGNTIYF. CDR3 DNA: TGCAGTGCTCTAGACACCTACTCTGGAAACACCATATATTTT.

Ten or more counts support this clonotype. The rearrangement uses TRBV19 and TRBJ2-4; TRBD2 aligns across 16 bases. The germline V gene encodes CDR1 LNHDA and CDR2 SQIVND (reference sequence). V gave up 5 bases and J gave up 4 bases; unmatched junction bases: 5. This CDR3 comprises 17 residues. In DNA, the CDR3 is TGTGCCAGTAGTTCCGGGACTAGCGGGGGGGGGAAAAACATTCAGTACTTC. As protein: CASSSGTSGGGKNIQYF.

The V gene is TRBV3-1, the J gene TRBJ1-1; unclear D gene. Germline V gene data show CDR1 as LGHDT and CDR2 as YNNKEL (reference sequence). The CDR3 contains 13 residues. V gave up 3 bases and J gave up 5 bases, with 10 bases separating them. The CDR3 is CASSQSQVTEAFF. The CDR3 nucleotides are TGTGCCAGCAGCCAGTCTCAGGTTACTGAAGCTTTCTTT. The whole variable domain, remainder taken from reference TRBV3-1 and TRBJ1-1, is DTAVSQTPKYLVTQMGNDKSIKCEQNLGHDTMYWYKQDSKKFLKIMFSYNNKELIINETVPNRFSPKSPDKAHLNLHINSLELGDSAVYFCASSQSQVTEAFFGQGTRLTVV.

This clonotype was picked up a small number of times. This chain joins TRBV10-2 and TRBJ1-5, with a possible D match to TRBD1 (6 bases). CDR1 is WSHSY, CDR2 SAAADI, per germline. The ends were cut back, 6 bases at V and 2 bases at J, with 14 bases in the middle. The CDR3 is 15 residues long. The CDR3 here is CASSSDRIGNQPQHF. In DNA form, the CDR3 reads TGCGCCAGCAGCTCAGACAGGATAGGCAATCAGCCCCAGCATTTT.

This clonotype was seen ten or more times. The V call is TRBV3-1, the J call TRBJ2-3; 12 nucleotides agree with TRBD2. This CDR3 is 19 amino acids long. J was trimmed by 1 base and V by 1 base; bases with no gene match: 9. Looked up from germline, CDR1 is LGHDT and CDR2 is YNNKEL (reference sequence). As DNA, the CDR3 is TGTGCCAGCAGCCAAGCGGGCCTAGCGGGAGGGCCTGGCACAGATACGCAGTATTTT. It encodes CASSQAGLAGGPGTDTQYF.

This clonotype was detected ten times or more. This chain links TRBV4-2 with TRBJ1-6, with D possibly being TRBD1 (5 bases). The CDR3 covers 13 residues. Germline V gene sequence: CDR1 LGHNA, CDR2 YNFKEQ. The germline V and J ends were trimmed by 0 bases and 10 bases, with 7 bases remaining between them. The DNA for the CDR3 is TGTGCCAGCAGCCAAGAGGGGCAATCACCCCTCCACTTT. Protein sequence: CASSQEGQSPLHF.

Many counts were recorded for this clonotype. The rearrangement joins TRBV3-1 to TRBJ1-5; TRBD1 matches at 9 bases. The CDR3 extends over 14 amino acids. CDR1 is LGHDT, CDR2 YNNKEL, per germline (reference sequence). The junction had 1 base not matched to a gene; V was cut back by 3 bases and J by 4 bases. The CDR3 is CASSQDRGNQPQHF. CDR3 coding DNA: TGTGCCAGCAGCCAGGACAGGGGAAATCAGCCCCAGCATTTT.